The 10 T cell receptor beta chains in this list originate from one sample, sequenced in a study of T-cell reconstitution after alpha-beta-depleted transplantation in children. Preparation of the TCRbeta library used unique molecular identifiers. TCRdb called the PCR reads again in MiXCR, with one record for every CDR3 protein. Of about 250,000 distinct CDR3 sequences in the sample, 20% to 30% were seen once. This material consisted of PBMCs, mostly from graft donor cells, taken 360 days after TCRalphabeta/CD19-depleted stem cell transplant. The receptors come from a female patient under 10 years old who had a stem cell transplant for congenital amegakaryocytic thrombocytopenia, so the T cells may come from the graft donor.

This clonotype was seen a few times. This rearrangement joins TRBV12-3 or TRBV12-4 to TRBJ2-4; 9 bases match TRBD2. There are 13 residues in the CDR3. V shed 8 bases and J 4 bases; nucleotides not matched to a gene: 3. Written as DNA, the CDR3 is TGTGCCAGCGGGACTAGCCTAAAAAACATTCAGTACTTC. It encodes CASGTSLKNIQYF.

The chain is built from TRBV28 and TRBJ1-2, with 10 bases aligning to TRBD1. Trimming removed 4 bases from V and 8 bases from J; junction bases left unmatched: 7. The CDR3 has 14 amino acids. Germline values: CDR1 MDHEN, CDR2 SYDVKM. The CDR3 DNA follows: TGTGCCAGCAGTTCAACATCGACAGGGGGCGGCTACACCTTC. This encodes CASSSTSTGGGYTF.

The chain joins TRBV2 to TRBJ1-2, with 8 bases aligning to TRBD1. From germline, CDR1 is SNHLY and CDR2 FYNNEI. CDR3 size: 16 residues. Trimming took 0 bases from V and 1 from J; bases not matched to a gene: 4. The CDR3 is CASSEAGQGLNYGYTF. The CDR3 nucleotides are TGTGCCAGCAGTGAAGCCGGACAGGGACTTAACTATGGCTACACCTTC.

This CDR3 reads CASSRSGTGFGYTF. The CDR3, as DNA: TGTGCCAGCAGCCGATCCGGGACAGGGTTTGGCTACACCTTC. The rearrangement joins TRBV4-2 to TRBJ1-2, with 9 bases fitting TRBD1. Looked up from germline, CDR1 is LGHNA and CDR2 is YNFKEQ. The V segment lost 4 bases and the J segment 7 bases; nucleotides outside the gene matches: 7. CDR3 length equals 14 residues.

This clonotype has only a few counts. This chain uses TRBV6-5 with TRBJ1-1; no clear D. Per germline, CDR1 MNHEY and CDR2 SVGAGI. The CDR3 has 15 residues. The V and J ends lost 2 bases and 3 bases respectively, with 13 bases between them. CDR3 DNA sequence: TGTGCCAGCAGTTACCAAACTTATCTGGACACTGAAGCTTTCTTT. Amino acids: CASSYQTYLDTEAFF.

This clonotype was observed a few times. This chain connects TRBV28 to TRBJ2-2; 7 bases map to TRBD1. The CDR3 has 13 residues. Looked up from germline, CDR1 is MDHEN and CDR2 is SYDVKM. The V segment lost 8 bases and the J segment 6 bases; nucleotides outside the gene matches: 6. The CDR3 spells CASGQTGAGELFF. For the CDR3, the DNA is TGTGCCAGCGGGCAAACAGGGGCCGGGGAGCTGTTTTTT.

This clonotype was counted between two and nine times. J is TRBJ1-3 and V is TRBV12-3 or TRBV12-4; D uncertain. V was pared by 0 bases and J by 3 bases, with 6 bases between. CDR3 length equals 14 residues. Here the CDR3 DNA reads TGTGCCAGCAGTTTAGCGGGTTTTGGAAACACCATATATTTT. This gives the protein CASSLAGFGNTIYF.

This clonotype was seen repeatedly, ten times or more. This chain connects TRBV12-3 or TRBV12-4 to TRBJ2-7; D unresolved. The CDR3 has 13 residues. Trimming took off 4 bases at V and 4 bases at J, with 11 bases between the two ends. CDR3 bases: TGTGCCAGCAGTTCGTCTCTTATATACGAGCAGTACTTC. It translates to CASSSSLIYEQYF.

The sample holds a few counts of this clonotype. The J gene is TRBJ2-1, the V gene TRBV5-1; a weak D match, TRBD1 (8 bases). The CDR3 totals 15 residues. V was shortened by 3 bases and J by 7 bases, with 17 bases between the two germline ends. Germline V lookup: CDR1 SGHRS, CDR2 YFSETQ. The CDR3 protein is CASSSGQGGGNEQFF. DNA for the CDR3: TGCGCCAGCAGCTCCGGACAGGGCGGGGGTAATGAGCAGTTCTTC.

With respect to this clonotype: A junction boundary mismatches the germline segment, possibly from a read error. The chain recombines TRBV29-1 with TRBJ1-1; D is uncertain. Germline V lookup: CDR1 SQVTM, CDR2 ANQGSEA. The CDR3 totals 13 residues. The CDR3 DNA reads TGCGGCGTTGAGCGGCGGCAATACACTGAAGCTTTCTTT. As protein: CGVERRQYTEAFF.